One sample yielded the 22 T cell receptor beta chains listed below, sequenced in a study of a mutant IDH1 vaccine in newly diagnosed glioma. The data were produced by immunoSEQ multiplex PCR, yet TCRdb's version contains in-frame clones alone and is incomplete. The sample holds fewer than 40,000 clones, 90% seen once. For these TCRs, the target antigens are not known. Time point given: week 47, end of study. Every vaccine dose comprised 300 ug of mutant IDH1 20-mer peptide plus topical imiquimod. The sequences come from PBMCs, collected from a glioma patient whose treatment included an IDH1 peptide vaccine. These receptors originate from a woman between 35 and 50 years old with glioma.

The chain is built from TRBV6-1 and TRBJ2-2; 7 bases are shared with TRBD1. CDR3 length equals 14 residues. The V and J ends lost 6 bases and 6 bases, in that order; junction bases with no gene match: 7. CDR1 is MNHNS and CDR2 is SASEGT in the germline V gene. The CDR3 loop is CASRRTGRSGELFF. In DNA, the CDR3 is TGTGCCAGCAGAAGGACAGGCCGCTCCGGGGAGCTGTTTTTT.

V usage is TRBV6-5 and J usage is TRBJ1-2; D might be TRBD1 (6 bases). V lost 0 bases and J lost 2, with 13 bases in between. CDR1 and CDR2 (germline): MNHEY, SVGAGI. This CDR3 is built from 16 residues. CDR3 sequence reads: CASSYSFQGPNYGYTF. The CDR3 nucleotides read TGTGCCAGCAGTTACTCTTTCCAGGGGCCAAACTATGGCTACACCTTC.

The V gene is TRBV7-9, the J gene TRBJ1-3; D is unclear. Germline CDR1 is SEHNR and CDR2 is FQNEAQ (reference sequence). V dropped 1 base and J dropped 4 bases, with 14 bases sitting between them. The CDR3 length is 16 residues. The CDR3, as DNA: TGTGCCAGCAGCTTAGGCGGCAGTCGACACGGAAACACCATATATTTT. Residues: CASSLGGSRHGNTIYF.

This chain links TRBV5-1 with TRBJ2-6; D is ambiguous. Germline CDR1 is SGHRS and CDR2 is YFSETQ. Trimming took 9 bases from V and 2 from J, leaving 9 bases between them. The CDR3 sequence is 13 residues long. The CDR3 spells CANYKTGANVLTF. CDR3 sequence (DNA): TGCGCCAACTACAAAACTGGGGCCAACGTCCTGACTTTC.

This chain connects TRBV10-2 to TRBJ2-5; 8 bases fit TRBD2. The length of the CDR3 is 13 residues. Germline-derived CDR1 and CDR2 are WSHSY and SAAADI. V was clipped by 6 bases and J by 5 bases; unmatched bases: 5. In DNA form, the CDR3 reads TGCGCCAGCAGCCCGACGGGAGGGGAGACCCAGTACTTC. It specifies CASSPTGGETQYF.

This clone appeared a few times. The J gene is TRBJ1-1, the V gene TRBV4-1, with D hard to call. Trimming removed 0 bases at V and 1 base at J, with 9 bases between. Germline V gives CDR1 MGHRA, CDR2 YSYEKL. The CDR3 runs to 15 residues. The DNA for the CDR3 is TGCGCCAGCAGCCAAGATTCACAGCCGAACACTGAAGCTTTCTTT. Its translation: CASSQDSQPNTEAFF.

This clone was seen just once. The chain combines TRBV7-2 with TRBJ2-7; D uncertain. Germline CDR1 and CDR2: SGHTA and FQGNSA. The CDR3 is 13 amino acids. Trimming removed 0 bases from V and 3 bases from J, with 6 bases in between. The CDR3 DNA sequence: TGTGCCAGCAGCTTAGCGGGGAACTACGAGCAGTACTTC. Translating gives CASSLAGNYEQYF.

This clone has a single count. For the CDR3, the DNA is TGTGCCAGCAGCTTAAACAGGCTCGCCGGGGAGCTGTTTTTT. It yields the protein CASSLNRLAGELFF. The chain has TRBV7-2 and TRBJ2-2; D is possibly TRBD1 (5 bases). CDR3 length: 14 amino acids. The germline V gene encodes CDR1 SGHTA and CDR2 FQGNSA. V was clipped by 2 bases and J by 6 bases, with 10 bases between them.

The CDR3 protein is CASSSNDNEQFF. CDR3 nucleotide sequence: TGTGCCAGCAGTTCAAACGACAATGAGCAGTTCTTC. The chain employs TRBV2 and TRBJ2-1; D is uncertain. The CDR3 runs to 12 residues. Germline V gives CDR1 SNHLY, CDR2 FYNNEI. V shed 5 bases and J shed 5 bases, with 7 bases lying between them.

The chain combines TRBV7-8 with TRBJ1-1, with TRBD1 as a possible D gene (5 bases). V gave up 5 bases and J gave up 4 bases, with 14 bases separating them. Germline lookup yields CDR1 SGHVS and CDR2 FQNEAQ. The CDR3 contains 14 residues. The CDR3 DNA reads as TGTGCCAGCAGCCTAGGAACGAGGGGCACTGAAGCTTTCTTT. Protein sequence: CASSLGTRGTEAFF.

This chain connects TRBV11-2 to TRBJ1-1, with D possibly matching TRBD1 (5 bases). This CDR3 spans 14 amino acids. CDR1 SGHAT and CDR2 FQNNGV come from the germline V gene. V lost 0 bases and J lost 3, with 8 bases in between. In DNA form, the CDR3 reads TGTGCCAGCAGCTTAGAGACAGAATACACTGAAGCTTTCTTT. Translating it yields CASSLETEYTEAFF.

The V and J genes are TRBV18 and TRBJ2-7; 8 positions match TRBD1. The CDR3 sequence is 13 residues long. Unmatched junction bases numbered 5, after V lost 4 bases and J lost 6 bases. Germline CDR1 is KGHSH and CDR2 is LQKENI. CDR3 in amino acids: CASSLGQGGEQYF. CDR3 sequence (DNA): TGTGCCAGCTCACTAGGACAGGGCGGCGAGCAGTACTTC.

V gene TRBV6-5 combines with J gene TRBJ1-2, with unresolved D. CDR1 and CDR2 from the germline V gene are MNHEY and SVGAGI. This CDR3 has 12 amino acids. Trimming took off 6 bases at V and 4 bases at J, with 9 bases between the two ends. CDR3 region: CASSPPGYGYTF. CDR3 nucleotides: TGTGCCAGCAGCCCCCCCGGCTATGGCTACACCTTC.

CDR3 DNA: TGCAGCGCCTCCTTTTCTGGCGGGGCCTACGAGCAGTACTTC. Encoded protein: CSASFSGGAYEQYF. The V gene is TRBV29-1, the J gene TRBJ2-7; a possible D gene is TRBD2 (6 bases). V shed 7 bases and J shed 2 bases, with 18 bases lying between them. This CDR3 is 14 amino acids long. Germline values: CDR1 SQVTM, CDR2 ANQGSEA.

The chain uses TRBV27 and TRBJ1-3; D unresolved. The length of the CDR3 is 14 residues. Germline V gives CDR1 MNHEY, CDR2 SMNVEV (reference sequence). V lost 4 bases and J lost 0, with 7 bases in between. The CDR3 coding sequence is TGTGCCAGCAGTTCAGGTTCCTCTGGAAACACCATATATTTT. Amino acids: CASSSGSSGNTIYF.

The V gene is TRBV29-1, the J gene TRBJ2-1; TRBD2 agrees at 8 bases. Trimming at V came to 5 bases and at J to 5 bases, leaving 11 bases not matched to a gene. The germline V gene encodes CDR1 SQVTM and CDR2 ANQGSEA. The CDR3 length is 15 residues. CDR3 sequence reads: CSVTFDTSGHNEQFF. CDR3 sequence (DNA): TGCAGCGTTACGTTTGATACTAGCGGTCACAATGAGCAGTTCTTC.

This clone was seen a handful of times. This chain uses TRBV6-1 with TRBJ2-2; D is perhaps TRBD2 (6 bases). V was cut by 4 bases and J by 6 bases, with 15 bases left in between. This CDR3 spans 15 amino acids. Germline loops: CDR1 MNHNS, CDR2 SASEGT. The CDR3 region is CASSADGGDPGELFF. The CDR3 DNA follows: TGTGCCAGCAGTGCAGACGGAGGGGACCCCGGGGAGCTGTTTTTT.

This clone was detected once. The genes are TRBV5-1 and TRBJ2-2; 10 bases map to TRBD2. The CDR3 extends over 16 amino acids. Germline-derived CDR1 and CDR2 are SGHRS and YFSETQ. With 3 bases clipped from V and 5 bases from J, the junction kept 7 bases outside the gene matches. The CDR3 region has the DNA TGCGCCAGCAGCTACGGGACTAGCGAGACAACCGGGGAGCTGTTTTTT. Translating it yields CASSYGTSETTGELFF.

This chain links TRBV25-1 with TRBJ2-1; 7 bases agree with TRBD1. This CDR3 has 18 amino acids. CDR1 and CDR2 (germline): MGHDK, SYGVNS. V gave up 4 bases and J gave up 6 bases; unmatched junction bases: 18. The CDR3 is CASSGGFLNWDSPNEQFF. The CDR3 DNA follows: TGTGCCAGCAGTGGAGGGTTCCTGAATTGGGACAGCCCCAATGAGCAGTTCTTC.

The chain carries TRBV7-2 and TRBJ1-5; unclear D gene. The V and J ends lost 2 bases and 6 bases respectively, with 11 bases between them. The CDR3 is made up of 14 amino acids. Germline V gene sequence: CDR1 SGHTA, CDR2 FQGNSA. The CDR3 loop reads CASSLTPTRQPQHF. CDR3 coding DNA: TGTGCCAGCAGCTTAACACCCACCCGTCAGCCCCAGCATTTT.

The chain combines TRBV2 with TRBJ1-5; D is undetermined. Germline lookup yields CDR1 SNHLY and CDR2 FYNNEI. V lost 5 bases and J lost 1, with 3 bases in between. The CDR3 consists of 12 residues. In DNA, the CDR3 is TGTGCCAGCAGTAAAAGCAATCAGCCCCAGCATTTT. This sequence encodes CASSKSNQPQHF.

The J gene is TRBJ1-2, the V gene TRBV5-1; 10 bases match TRBD1. Germline loops: CDR1 SGHRS, CDR2 YFSETQ. The CDR3 is 15 residues long. V lost 2 bases, J lost 0 bases, and 1 base stayed unmatched. CDR3: CASSLGQGANYGYTF. The CDR3 bases are TGCGCCAGCAGCTTAGGACAGGGGGCTAACTATGGCTACACCTTC. The entire variable domain, with the rest obtained from reference TRBV5-1 and TRBJ1-2, is as follows: KAGVTQTPRYLIKTRGQQVTLSCSPISGHRSVSWYQQTPGQGLQFLFEYFSETQRNKGNFPGRFSGRQFSNSRSEMNVSTLELGDSALYLCASSLGQGANYGYTFGSGTRLTVV.